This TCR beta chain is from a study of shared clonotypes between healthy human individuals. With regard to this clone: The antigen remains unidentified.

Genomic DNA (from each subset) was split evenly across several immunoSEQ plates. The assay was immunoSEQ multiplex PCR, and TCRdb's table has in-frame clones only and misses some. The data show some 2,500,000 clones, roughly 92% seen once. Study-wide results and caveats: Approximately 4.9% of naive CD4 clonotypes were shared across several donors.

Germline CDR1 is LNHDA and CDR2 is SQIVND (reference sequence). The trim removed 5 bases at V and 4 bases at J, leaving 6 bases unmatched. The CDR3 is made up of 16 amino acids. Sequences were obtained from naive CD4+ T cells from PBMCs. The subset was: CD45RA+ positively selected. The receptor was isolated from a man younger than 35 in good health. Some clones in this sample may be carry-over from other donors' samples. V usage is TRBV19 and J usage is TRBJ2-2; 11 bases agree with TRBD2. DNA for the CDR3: TGTGCCAGTAGTGCCGGGACTAGCGGTAGCACCGGGGAGCTGTTTTTT. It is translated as CASSAGTSGSTGELFF.